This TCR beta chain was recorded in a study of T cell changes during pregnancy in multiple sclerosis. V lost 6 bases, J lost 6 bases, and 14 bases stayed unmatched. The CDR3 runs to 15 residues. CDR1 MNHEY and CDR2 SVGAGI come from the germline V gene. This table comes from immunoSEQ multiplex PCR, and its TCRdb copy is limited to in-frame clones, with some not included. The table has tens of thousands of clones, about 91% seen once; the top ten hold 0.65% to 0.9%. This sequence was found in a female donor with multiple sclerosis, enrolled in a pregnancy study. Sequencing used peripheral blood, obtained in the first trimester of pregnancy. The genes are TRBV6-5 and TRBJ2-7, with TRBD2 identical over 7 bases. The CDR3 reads CASSPSGVGGFEQYF. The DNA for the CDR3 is TGTGCCAGCAGCCCCTCCGGGGTGGGGGGGTTCGAGCAGTACTTC.